A selection of T cell receptor beta chains follows, all from one sample in a study of T cell responses to AZD1222 COVID-19 vaccine. Repertoires were generated with immunoSEQ multiplex PCR, while TCRdb's copy carries only in-frame clones and drops some. This table has 75,000 or so clones, under 95% appearing once. The sample consisted of peripheral blood, taken 28 days after the second AZD1222 dose. The source of these receptors is an adult who received the AZD1222 COVID-19 vaccine. The CDR3 runs from the conserved cysteine through the conserved F or W. Fields, in order: CDR3 DNA, CDR3 protein, CDR3 length, J gene, D gene, V gene, clone size. A D gene is named only where the DNA matches it firmly. Not every row has a clone size; where given, it reads once, few, many or a size class.

DNA: TGTGCCAGCAGCCCTACAACTCTAGCAGACCAAGAGACCCAGTACTTC; CDR3: CASSPTTLADQETQYF; length: 16; J: TRBJ2-5; D: NA; V: TRBV11-2; size: NA
DNA: TGTGCCAGCAGCCGAATCGGGACTGAGGGGAACTATGGCTACACCTTC; CDR3: CASSRIGTEGNYGYTF; length: 16; J: TRBJ1-2; D: NA; V: TRBV14; size: NA
DNA: TGTGCCAGCACCCTACAGGGGAACACAGATACGCAGTATTTT; CDR3: CASTLQGNTDTQYF; length: 14; J: TRBJ2-3; D: TRBD1; V: TRBV5-6; size: NA
DNA: TGTGCCAGCTCCCATGGCGACAGGGCGGGGAACACTGAAGCTTTCTTT; CDR3: CASSHGDRAGNTEAFF; length: 16; J: TRBJ1-1; D: TRBD1; V: TRBV18; size: NA
DNA: TGTGCCTGGAGTTTGAGCTATGGCTACACCTTC; CDR3: CAWSLSYGYTF; length: 11; J: TRBJ1-2; D: NA; V: TRBV30; size: NA
DNA: TGTGCCAGCGGTGACGACACCTCTAACTATGGCTACACCTTC; CDR3: CASGDDTSNYGYTF; length: 14; J: TRBJ1-2; D: NA; V: TRBV25-1; size: NA
DNA: TGTGCCAGCACCCATCCGGGTGGCCCCTACGAGCAGTACTTC; CDR3: CASTHPGGPYEQYF; length: 14; J: TRBJ2-7; D: NA; V: TRBV7-9; size: NA
DNA: TGTGCCAGCAGCCTAAGCGGGCCAGATACGCAGTATTTT; CDR3: CASSLSGPDTQYF; length: 13; J: TRBJ2-3; D: NA; V: TRBV13; size: NA
DNA: TGTGCCAGCAGCGAGGAAGACAGTGCGACCGGGGAGCTGTTTTTT; CDR3: CASSEEDSATGELFF; length: 15; J: TRBJ2-2; D: NA; V: TRBV11-3; size: NA
DNA: TGCAGTGCACGGGGGGGCGTGACCCAGTACTTC; CDR3: CSARGGVTQYF; length: 11; J: TRBJ2-5; D: TRBD2; V: TRBV20-1; size: NA
DNA: TGTGCCAGCTCACCATTGATGGGGGAAGAGGAAAAACTGTTTTTT; CDR3: CASSPLMGEEEKLFF; length: 15; J: TRBJ1-4; D: NA; V: TRBV18; size: NA
DNA: TGTGCCAGCAGTTTCCTAGCGGGAGGGTCCTACAATGAGCAGTTCTTC; CDR3: CASSFLAGGSYNEQFF; length: 16; J: TRBJ2-1; D: TRBD2; V: TRBV28; size: NA
DNA: TGTGCCAGCAGGGGCGGTGGGGACACTGAAGCTTTCTTT; CDR3: CASRGGGDTEAFF; length: 13; J: TRBJ1-1; D: NA; V: TRBV28; size: NA
DNA: TGTGCCAGCAGCCAAGATTACCCTTCCTACGAGCAGTACTTC; CDR3: CASSQDYPSYEQYF; length: 14; J: TRBJ2-7; D: NA; V: TRBV4-2; size: NA
DNA: TGTGCCAGCAGCTACGCAGGGGACTACGAGCAGTACTTC; CDR3: CASSYAGDYEQYF; length: 13; J: TRBJ2-7; D: NA; V: TRBV7-2; size: NA
DNA: TGTGCCAGCAGCCCAATGGGTAATACGAATGAAAAACTGTTTTTT; CDR3: CASSPMGNTNEKLFF; length: 15; J: TRBJ1-4; D: NA; V: TRBV2; size: NA
DNA: TGTGCCAGCAGTAGGGCCCCCTCCTACAATGAGCAGTTCTTC; CDR3: CASSRAPSYNEQFF; length: 14; J: TRBJ2-1; D: NA; V: TRBV6-5; size: once
DNA: TGCGCCAGCAGCTTGGCCGGGACAGGGGGTATTCTATCCTACGAGCAGTACTTC; CDR3: CASSLAGTGGILSYEQYF; length: 18; J: TRBJ2-7; D: TRBD1; V: TRBV5-1; size: NA
DNA: TGTGCCAGCAGTGAAGGTGTCGACCAGCAGCCCCAGCATTTT; CDR3: CASSEGVDQQPQHF; length: 14; J: TRBJ1-5; D: NA; V: TRBV6-1; size: NA
DNA: TGTGCCAGCAGCCCACACCTACTAGCAAACTCCTACAATGAGCAGTTCTTC; CDR3: CASSPHLLANSYNEQFF; length: 17; J: TRBJ2-1; D: NA; V: TRBV11-2; size: NA
DNA: TGTGCCAGTAGTACCTTGGAGGGGGGGATAACAGATACGCAGTATTTT; CDR3: CASSTLEGGITDTQYF; length: 16; J: TRBJ2-3; D: NA; V: TRBV19; size: NA
DNA: TGTGCCAGCAGCCGCCGGACAGGGAGGGACGAGCAGTACTTC; CDR3: CASSRRTGRDEQYF; length: 14; J: TRBJ2-7; D: NA; V: TRBV5-8; size: NA
DNA: TGTGCCAGCCAGAAACTAGCGGTCAACACAGATACGCAGTATTTT; CDR3: CASQKLAVNTDTQYF; length: 15; J: TRBJ2-3; D: TRBD2; V: TRBV27; size: few
DNA: TGTGCCAGCACTCGGGGGGGCGAGACAGATACGCAGTATTTT; CDR3: CASTRGGETDTQYF; length: 14; J: TRBJ2-3; D: TRBD2; V: TRBV13; size: NA
DNA: TGTGCCAGCAGCGCCCCTAGCGGCCAGGACACCGGGGAGCTGTTTTTT; CDR3: CASSAPSGQDTGELFF; length: 16; J: TRBJ2-2; D: TRBD2; V: TRBV9; size: NA
DNA: TGTGCCAGCAGCTCCCGCGGTGGCGGGGAGCTGTTTTTT; CDR3: CASSSRGGGELFF; length: 13; J: TRBJ2-2; D: NA; V: TRBV11-3; size: NA
DNA: TGTGCCAGCAGTTCGCCACGAGAACCTAATCAGCCCCAGCATTTT; CDR3: CASSSPREPNQPQHF; length: 15; J: TRBJ1-5; D: NA; V: TRBV28; size: NA
DNA: TGCGCCAGCAGCCTCGTGGGGGGGGCAGAGACCCAGTACTTC; CDR3: CASSLVGGAETQYF; length: 14; J: TRBJ2-5; D: NA; V: TRBV5-1; size: NA
DNA: TGTGCCAGCAGCTATCCGGGGAACAGGGTTGAGAACACCGGGGAGCTGTTTTTT; CDR3: CASSYPGNRVENTGELFF; length: 18; J: TRBJ2-2; D: NA; V: TRBV5-4; size: NA
DNA: TGTGCCAGCAGACTACAGGGGATCAACACTGAAGCTTTCTTT; CDR3: CASRLQGINTEAFF; length: 14; J: TRBJ1-1; D: TRBD1; V: TRBV6-5; size: NA
DNA: TGTGCCAGCAGACCACCGCCTGGGCGGGACGATGAAAAACTGTTTTTT; CDR3: CASRPPPGRDDEKLFF; length: 16; J: TRBJ1-4; D: NA; V: TRBV2; size: once
DNA: TGTGCCAGCAGTAAACCCGGGACAGGGGACTACGAGCAGTACTTC; CDR3: CASSKPGTGDYEQYF; length: 15; J: TRBJ2-7; D: TRBD1; V: TRBV2; size: few
DNA: TGTGCCAGCAGTTATGGGCGGGGGGCGCGGCGAGAGACCCAGTACTTC; CDR3: CASSYGRGARRETQYF; length: 16; J: TRBJ2-5; D: TRBD2; V: TRBV28; size: NA
DNA: TGTGCCAGCAGCTCCGGGACTAGCGGGACGGTAGGTAGCGAGCAGTACTTC; CDR3: CASSSGTSGTVGSEQYF; length: 17; J: TRBJ2-7; D: TRBD2; V: TRBV5-5; size: NA
DNA: TGCGCCACAAGGACGGCTCCTAGCAATCAGCCCCAGCATTTT; CDR3: CATRTAPSNQPQHF; length: 14; J: TRBJ1-5; D: NA; V: TRBV10-2; size: once
DNA: TGTGCCAGCACCCGGGAGATGTCGCAGCCCCAGCATTTT; CDR3: CASTREMSQPQHF; length: 13; J: TRBJ1-5; D: NA; V: TRBV6-6; size: NA
DNA: TGTGCCAGCAGTTCCCTCTCGCGTGGTGACATTCAGTACTTC; CDR3: CASSSLSRGDIQYF; length: 14; J: TRBJ2-4; D: NA; V: TRBV6-2/TRBV6-3; size: NA
DNA: TGTGCCAGCAGCTTAGAAATATTGGCAGGGACCGAGCAGTACTTC; CDR3: CASSLEILAGTEQYF; length: 15; J: TRBJ2-7; D: NA; V: TRBV7-2; size: NA
DNA: TGTGCCAGCAGCTCAAGGGTCAGGGCTAGGGACTATGGCTACACCTTC; CDR3: CASSSRVRARDYGYTF; length: 16; J: TRBJ1-2; D: NA; V: TRBV7-8; size: NA
DNA: TGTGCCAGCAGCTTGGGACAGGCCTGGTTCTACGAGCAGTACTTC; CDR3: CASSLGQAWFYEQYF; length: 15; J: TRBJ2-7; D: NA; V: TRBV5-8; size: NA
DNA: TGCGCCAGCAGCCAAGATGGGCGGCTCAATCAGCCCCAGCATTTT; CDR3: CASSQDGRLNQPQHF; length: 15; J: TRBJ1-5; D: NA; V: TRBV4-1; size: NA
DNA: TGCGCCAGCAGCTTGGTAGAGGGGACGAACACTGAAGCTTTCTTT; CDR3: CASSLVEGTNTEAFF; length: 15; J: TRBJ1-1; D: NA; V: TRBV5-1; size: NA
DNA: TGTGCCAGCAGTACACAGGGGGCAGCAGTCTGGAAACTGTTTTTT; CDR3: CASSTQGAAVWKLFF; length: 15; J: TRBJ1-4; D: TRBD1; V: TRBV27; size: once
DNA: TGCAGCACCCGCGGTTTGGAGGAAGGGCTGGAGACCCAGTACTTC; CDR3: CSTRGLEEGLETQYF; length: 15; J: TRBJ2-5; D: NA; V: TRBV29-1; size: NA
DNA: TGTGCCAGCAGCTCTCAGGGTGGCTATGGCTACACCTTC; CDR3: CASSSQGGYGYTF; length: 13; J: TRBJ1-2; D: NA; V: TRBV11-1; size: NA
DNA: TGTGCCAGCAGTTCCGGTGGGGGGCAGAACACTGAAGCTTTCTTT; CDR3: CASSSGGGQNTEAFF; length: 15; J: TRBJ1-1; D: NA; V: TRBV28; size: NA